The rows below give T cell receptor beta chains drawn from one sample of a study of read filtering for tumor transcriptome and immune sequencing. Using its own MiXCR run on the reads, TCRdb lists one record per CDR3 protein. Of approximately 90,000 distinct CDR3 sequences in the sample, approximately 13% were seen once. Sequenced: a population of CD138-negative cells sorted from bone marrow. Receptors originate from a donor at least 40 years old with multiple myeloma. Both conserved end residues are part of each CDR3. The order of the fields is clone size, V gene, D gene, J gene, CDR3 DNA, CDR3 protein. The D gene is left open where the match is weak. A row's size may be missing; if present it is once, few, many or a size class.

clone size: many
V gene: TRBV6-2/TRBV6-3
D gene: TRBD2
J gene: TRBJ2-1
CDR3 DNA: TGTGCCAGCAGTTACGGTACTGGGACTAGCGGGAGGTTGAATGAGCAGTTCTTC
CDR3 protein: CASSYGTGTSGRLNEQFF

clone size: many
V gene: TRBV4-1
D gene: .
J gene: TRBJ2-1
CDR3 DNA: TGCGCCAGCAGCCAAGGTAGTACTTCCTACAATGAGCAGTTCTTC
CDR3 protein: CASSQGSTSYNEQFF

clone size: many
V gene: TRBV2
D gene: .
J gene: TRBJ1-5
CDR3 DNA: TGTGCCAGCAGCCGAAATACAGGACAGCCCCAGCATTTT
CDR3 protein: CASSRNTGQPQHF

clone size: many
V gene: TRBV2
D gene: TRBD2
J gene: TRBJ2-2
CDR3 DNA: TGTGCCAGCAGTGATGGGCTAGCGGGTACCGGGGAGCTGTTTTTT
CDR3 protein: CASSDGLAGTGELFF

clone size: many
V gene: TRBV25-1
D gene: .
J gene: TRBJ2-3
CDR3 DNA: TGTGCCAGCTCCAGGGCTGGGTCAGATACGCAGTATTTT
CDR3 protein: CASSRAGSDTQYF

clone size: many
V gene: TRBV7-3
D gene: .
J gene: TRBJ1-1
CDR3 DNA: TGTGCCAGCAGCTTAATTGTAAACACTGAAGCTTTCTTT
CDR3 protein: CASSLIVNTEAFF

clone size: many
V gene: TRBV5-1
D gene: .
J gene: TRBJ1-5
CDR3 DNA: TGCGCCAGCAGCTTGGTACCGGAGCAGCCCCAGCATTTT
CDR3 protein: CASSLVPEQPQHF

clone size: many
V gene: TRBV12-3/TRBV12-4
D gene: .
J gene: TRBJ1-2
CDR3 DNA: TGTGCCAGCAGTTTCGGGCTGGGCGGCTACACCTTC
CDR3 protein: CASSFGLGGYTF

clone size: many
V gene: TRBV20-1
D gene: .
J gene: TRBJ1-5
CDR3 DNA: TGCAGTGCAGGGGCCGGCCTACAGCCCCAGCATTTT
CDR3 protein: CSAGAGLQPQHF

clone size: .
V gene: TRBV7-2
D gene: .
J gene: TRBJ2-7
CDR3 DNA: TGTGCCAGCAGCTTAGTGGGCTCCCCCTCCTACGAGCAGTACTTC
CDR3 protein: CASSLVGSPSYEQYF

clone size: .
V gene: TRBV20-1
D gene: .
J gene: TRBJ1-1
CDR3 DNA: TGCAGTGCCTCCGACCCCCGTTTGACTGAAGCTTTCTTT
CDR3 protein: CSASDPRLTEAFF

clone size: many
V gene: TRBV12-3/TRBV12-4
D gene: .
J gene: TRBJ1-5
CDR3 DNA: TGTGCCAGCAGTCCCGACGCGGGTCAGCCCCAGCATTTT
CDR3 protein: CASSPDAGQPQHF

clone size: few
V gene: TRBV29-1
D gene: .
J gene: TRBJ2-7
CDR3 DNA: TGCAGCGTTGCCGGGACCTACGGGCAGTACTTC
CDR3 protein: CSVAGTYGQYF

clone size: many
V gene: TRBV5-1
D gene: .
J gene: TRBJ2-3
CDR3 DNA: TGCGCCAGCAGCTTGGTCTCTTCCTCAGATACGCAGTATTTT
CDR3 protein: CASSLVSSSDTQYF

clone size: many
V gene: TRBV2
D gene: TRBD1
J gene: TRBJ1-2
CDR3 DNA: TGTGCCAGCAGCAAGGACAGGGCGGCCTTTGGCTACACCTTC
CDR3 protein: CASSKDRAAFGYTF

clone size: many
V gene: TRBV2
D gene: .
J gene: TRBJ2-7
CDR3 DNA: TGTGCCAGCAGTCCCGAGGCCGAGCAGTACTTC
CDR3 protein: CASSPEAEQYF

clone size: many
V gene: TRBV20-1
D gene: .
J gene: TRBJ2-3
CDR3 DNA: TGCAGTGCTAGAGTTTTTGCAGAGACAGATACGCAGTATTTT
CDR3 protein: CSARVFAETDTQYF